Detailed here is one TCR beta chain. Its antigen is undetermined. A multiplex PCR was run with 60 Vbeta primers and 13 Jbeta primers. The method was immunoSEQ multiplex PCR; TCRdb's version includes in-frame clones alone and lacks a portion of them. In the table there are about 200,000 clones, more than 60% of which are singletons. The data derive from a study of cytomegalovirus exposure and HLA in healthy donors. Looking at the study overall: The early release's HLA-typed donors yielded approximately 85 million unique TCRs.

The CDR3 contains 15 residues. J was trimmed by 0 bases and V by 2 bases; bases with no gene match: 3. Germline V CDR1 and CDR2: SGHVS, FQNEAQ. General study findings and limits: Cytomegalovirus status was reportedly diagnosed by the classifier with high sensitivity and specificity. A few CMV-associated chains proved CMV antigen-specific in vitro.

This clonotype was sampled from a woman aged 25 to 39 in good health and CMV-seropositive. The chain is built from TRBV7-8 and TRBJ1-1, with TRBD1 matching over 7 bases. The sample was PBMCs. The CDR3 DNA reads as TGTGCCAGCAGCTTACAAGGGACAGTGAACACTGAAGCTTTCTTT. Its protein product is CASSLQGTVNTEAFF.